The clone carrying this TCR beta chain was seen at least ten times. What it recognizes is unknown. The sample is drawn from a study of neurological immune-mediated disorders. Findings and limits, study-wide: Any association between clinical or MRI features and the multiple sclerosis repertoire cluster was absent.

The cDNA came from 5'RACE with 10-nucleotide random UMIs. TCRdb itself ran the 5' RACE reads through MiXCR, one entry per CDR3 protein. The repertoire holds tens of thousands of distinct CDR3 sequences, with about 2.5% as singletons. With 5 bases clipped from V and 7 bases from J, the junction kept 8 bases outside the gene matches. The CDR3 contains 15 residues. Per germline, CDR1 MNHEY and CDR2 SVGAGI. This receptor was taken from a man aged 45 to 65 with multiple sclerosis. The gene calls are TRBV6-5 and TRBJ2-5; 12 bases align to TRBD2. Sample: PBMCs. The CDR3 nucleotides are TGTGCCAGCAGTCCGACTAGCGGGGGCGATGGGACCCAGTACTTC. As protein: CASSPTSGGDGTQYF.